A single sample is the source of the 18 T cell receptor beta chains below, sequenced in a study of T cell repertoires in cytomegalovirus infection (dated by TCRdb to the late 2010s). These TCRs are of unknown antigen specificity. Sequencing was performed on an Illumina HiSeq 1500. The public reads were reprocessed in TCRdb via fastp at Q25 and MiXCR, keeping in-frame beta chains. Rows are unified per CDR3 protein, each entry keeping the most common DNA and genes. The sample has 900,000 to 950,000 distinct CDR3 sequences on record, roughly 30% of them singletons. The ten largest clonotypes hold over 12% of the sample. The treatment or condition label here, explained by the study, means: in vitro stimulation with specific CMV peptide epitopes to enrich CMV-specific T cells. The sample here was cultured CD8+ T cells from PBMCs, taken from culture after CMV antigen stimulation. The receptor set was obtained from a human donor in good health (CMV status not recorded). Some clones in this sample may be carry-over from other donors' samples.

Only a few counts were recorded for this clonotype. The CDR3 region is CSARYLNQPQHF. The CDR3 region has the DNA TGCAGTGCTAGATACCTCAATCAGCCCCAGCATTTT. The rearrangement links TRBV20-1 to TRBJ1-5; no firm D call. The CDR3 is 12 residues long. The V end lost 2 bases, the J end lost 3 bases, and 5 bases lay between the germline ends. Germline lookup yields CDR1 DFQATT and CDR2 SNEGSKA (reference sequence).

The chain couples TRBV5-6 to TRBJ1-1; 7 bases align to TRBD1. Germline V lookup: CDR1 SGHDT, CDR2 YYEEEE. The CDR3 has 16 residues. V lost 3 bases, J lost 0 bases, and 8 bases stayed unmatched. CDR3 in amino acids: CASSYATGWMNTEAFF. The DNA of the CDR3 is TGTGCCAGCAGCTACGCGACAGGGTGGATGAACACTGAAGCTTTCTTT.

The V gene is TRBV6-6, the J gene TRBJ2-7; tentative D call: TRBD1 (6 bases). CDR1 MNHNY and CDR2 SVGAGI come from the germline V gene (reference sequence). This CDR3 has 15 residues. V gave up 5 bases and J gave up 0 bases, with 14 bases separating them. The DNA for the CDR3 is TGTGCCAGCAGTGCCGTCAGGGGAAGCTCCTACGAGCAGTACGTC. It specifies CASSAVRGSSYEQYV.

Here the CDR3 reads CASSQGAKATYSGNTIYF. The CDR3 DNA reads as TGCGCCAGCAGCCAAGGTGCAAAGGCGACGTACTCTGGAAACACCATATATTTT. The V gene is TRBV4-1, the J gene TRBJ1-3; D gene unclear. Germline assignment: CDR1 MGHRA and CDR2 YSYEKL. This CDR3 comprises 18 residues. V gave up 1 base and J gave up 0 bases, with 16 bases separating them.

The sample holds a few counts of this clonotype. This chain uses TRBV12-3 or TRBV12-4 with TRBJ2-2; TRBD2 is a possible D gene (6 bases). The CDR3 is made up of 14 amino acids. Trimming took 11 bases from V and 4 from J, leaving 17 bases between them. The DNA of the CDR3 is TGTGCCTTCGCGGGGCTGCGGGGCACCGGGGAGCTGTTTTTT. Its protein is CAFAGLRGTGELFF.

This clonotype was seen only a few times. The chain joins TRBV7-9 to TRBJ2-3; D is perhaps TRBD2 (7 bases). The CDR3 has 13 residues. CDR1 and CDR2 from the germline V gene are SEHNR and FQNEAQ (reference sequence). The germline V and J ends were trimmed by 6 bases and 6 bases, with 13 bases remaining between them. CDR3 sequence (DNA): TGTGCCAGCAGTGGGGGGGCCGAGGATACGCAGTATTTT. Protein product: CASSGGAEDTQYF.

In its sample, this clonotype was seen many times. V and J are TRBV7-6 and TRBJ2-2; perhaps TRBD2 as D (6 bases). CDR3 length: 13 amino acids. Deletions cut 1 base from V and 9 bases from J, with 9 bases between. Germline V gene lookup returns CDR1 SGHVS and CDR2 FNYEAQ. The CDR3 protein is CASSLGGGRELFF. The DNA of the CDR3 is TGTGCCAGCAGCTTAGGAGGAGGGCGGGAGCTGTTTTTT.

The chain carries TRBV6-5 and TRBJ1-6; possible D gene TRBD1, 5 bases. Germline lookup yields CDR1 MNHEY and CDR2 SVGAGI. V lost 0 bases and J 7 bases, leaving 13 bases between the germline ends. This CDR3 is built from 16 residues. CDR3 nucleotide sequence: TGTGCCAGCAGTTACTCCCCGGGGGGTCCGAATTCACCCCTCCACTTT. Amino acid sequence: CASSYSPGGPNSPLHF.

This clonotype was seen more than once but under ten times. The V call is TRBV12-3 or TRBV12-4, the J call TRBJ2-7, with D tentatively TRBD1 (6 bases). V dropped 6 bases and J dropped 2 bases, with 17 bases sitting between them. This CDR3 comprises 15 residues. The DNA of the CDR3 is TGTGCCAGCAGCTTCCGGGCAGGGGCTGCCTACGAGCAGTACTTC. Translating gives CASSFRAGAAYEQYF.

The chain recombines TRBV20-1 with TRBJ2-3; 8 nucleotides match TRBD2. The CDR3 consists of 16 residues. J lost 5 bases, V lost 0 bases, and 10 bases had no gene match. Germline V CDR1 and CDR2: DFQATT, SNEGSKA (reference sequence). As DNA, the CDR3 is TGCAGTGCTAGAGACTCAGCGGGGGCCAGGAAAGATACGCAGTATTTT. As protein: CSARDSAGARKDTQYF.

The rearrangement joins TRBV19 to TRBJ1-2; the D gene is possibly TRBD1 (5 bases). Trimming left V 6 bases short and J 8 bases short, with 19 bases between. This CDR3 is 14 amino acids long. Looked up from germline, CDR1 is LNHDA and CDR2 is SQIVND (reference sequence). This CDR3 reads CASRVRAGQLGYTF. The DNA for the CDR3 is TGTGCCAGTAGGGTTCGAGCAGGGCAACTCGGCTACACCTTC.

In DNA form, the CDR3 reads TGTGCCAGCAGTTACTCCTCCCACATTAACTATGGCTACACCTTC. It specifies CASSYSSHINYGYTF. The V call is TRBV6-5, the J call TRBJ1-2; D gene uncertain. The CDR3 is 15 residues long. With 0 bases removed from V and 1 base from J, the gap between germline ends came to 9 bases. From germline, CDR1 is MNHEY and CDR2 SVGAGI.

The rearrangement uses TRBV7-6 and TRBJ2-1; 9 bases match TRBD2. CDR1 is SGHVS, CDR2 FNYEAQ, per germline. This CDR3 comprises 16 residues. The J segment lost 2 bases and the V segment lost 3 bases, leaving 5 bases of the junction unmatched. CDR3 sequence reads: CASSFLLAGTYNEQFF. Written as DNA, the CDR3 is TGTGCCAGCAGCTTTTTACTAGCGGGCACCTACAATGAGCAGTTCTTC.

This clonotype showed up many times. The chain recombines TRBV7-9 with TRBJ2-5; D is perhaps TRBD1 (5 bases). The CDR3 runs to 16 residues. Germline CDR1 is SEHNR and CDR2 is FQNEAQ (reference sequence). V lost 5 bases and J lost 1, with 17 bases in between. The CDR3 sequence is CASSAALRTPQETQYF. In DNA, the CDR3 is TGTGCCAGCAGCGCAGCTCTCCGGACACCCCAAGAGACCCAGTACTTC.

The chain is built from TRBV20-1 and TRBJ2-7, with 9 bases aligning to TRBD2. Germline CDR1 and CDR2: DFQATT and SNEGSKA (reference sequence). This CDR3 contains 16 residues. J lost 2 bases, V lost 3 bases, and 11 bases had no gene match. This CDR3 is CSASALSGGAPYEQYF. The CDR3 nucleotides read TGCAGTGCTAGCGCGCTTAGCGGGGGAGCCCCCTACGAGCAGTACTTC.

In its sample, this clonotype was seen a few times. The chain employs TRBV4-2 and TRBJ2-1; TRBD2 aligns across 9 bases. The CDR3 is made up of 16 amino acids. Germline trimming cut 1 base from V and 2 bases from J; bases unmatched to any gene: 3. CDR1 and CDR2 (germline): LGHNA, YNFKEQ. The CDR3 sequence is CASSQGPSGAYNEQFF. CDR3 DNA: TGTGCCAGCAGCCAAGGTCCTAGCGGGGCCTACAATGAGCAGTTCTTC.

The chain couples TRBV20-1 to TRBJ1-2; D is ambiguous. V lost 2 bases to trimming and J lost 1 base, with 8 bases between them. Germline-derived CDR1 and CDR2 are DFQATT and SNEGSKA (reference sequence). The CDR3 length is 13 residues. CDR3 coding DNA: TGCAGTGCTAGATCGGGGAATAACTATGGCTACACCTTC. This codes for CSARSGNNYGYTF.

Many counts were recorded for this clonotype. The rearrangement links TRBV7-2 to TRBJ2-5, with D uncertain. From germline, CDR1 is SGHTA and CDR2 FQGNSA. Trimming took off 3 bases at V and 2 bases at J, with 10 bases between the two ends. This CDR3 contains 14 residues. This CDR3 is CASSFRVGQETQYF. The CDR3 coding sequence is TGTGCCAGCAGCTTCCGGGTCGGTCAAGAGACCCAGTACTTC.